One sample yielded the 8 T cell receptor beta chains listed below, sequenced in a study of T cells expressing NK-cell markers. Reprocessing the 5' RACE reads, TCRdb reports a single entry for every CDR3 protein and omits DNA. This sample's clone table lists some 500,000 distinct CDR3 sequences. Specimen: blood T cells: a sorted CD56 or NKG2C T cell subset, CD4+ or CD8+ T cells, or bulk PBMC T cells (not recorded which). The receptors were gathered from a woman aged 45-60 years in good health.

The CDR3 loop is CASGFDGRNYGYTF. This chain connects TRBV3-1 to TRBJ1-2. Germline values: CDR1 LGHDT, CDR2 YNNKEL (reference sequence). The CDR3 runs to 14 residues.

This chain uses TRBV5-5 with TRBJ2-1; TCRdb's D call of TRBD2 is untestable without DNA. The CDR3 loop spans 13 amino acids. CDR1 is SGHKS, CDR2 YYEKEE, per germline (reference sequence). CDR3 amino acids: CASSRITSYFLFF.

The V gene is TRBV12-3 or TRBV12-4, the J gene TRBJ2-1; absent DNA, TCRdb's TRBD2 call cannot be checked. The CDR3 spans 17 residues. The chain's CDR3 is CASSLTGTGGGYNEQFF.

CDR3 residues: CASSQEGGGGGETQYF. The rearrangement uses TRBV4-1 and TRBJ2-5; TCRdb's assignment of TRBD1 cannot be checked, as there is no DNA. The germline gives CDR1 MGHRA, CDR2 YSYEKL. The CDR3 sequence is 16 residues long.

The CDR3 loop reads CASSLLSEAFF. The chain combines TRBV5-5 with TRBJ1-1. The CDR3 spans 11 residues. CDR1 and CDR2 from the germline V gene are SGHKS and YYEKEE (reference sequence).

The CDR3 sequence: CASSLGTIHPFF. V usage is TRBV11-2 and J usage is TRBJ2-1. Germline CDR1 reads SGHAT; CDR2 reads FQNNGV. The CDR3 extends over 12 amino acids.

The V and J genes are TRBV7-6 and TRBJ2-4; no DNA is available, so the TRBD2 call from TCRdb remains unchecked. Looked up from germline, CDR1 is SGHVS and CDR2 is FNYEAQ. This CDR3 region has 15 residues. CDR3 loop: CASSLTLSGRDVQYF.

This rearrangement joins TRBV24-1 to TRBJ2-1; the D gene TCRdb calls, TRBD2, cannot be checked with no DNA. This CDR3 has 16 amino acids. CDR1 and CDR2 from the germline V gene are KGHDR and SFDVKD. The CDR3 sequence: CATSDQTAGVYNEQFF.